This TCR beta chain was captured by sequencing in a study of T-cell memory formation after mild COVID-19. Regarding the study as a whole: Among CD4+ contracting clones, most were CM and EM, and CD8+ ones EMRA. Clones contracting across day 15 to 85 had a balanced CD4/CD8 profile; later expanding clones leaned CD4+.

Constant-segment-primed 5'RACE gave TCR alpha and TCR beta cDNA libraries with sample barcodes and UMIs. TCRdb reprocessed the 5' RACE reads with MiXCR, giving one entry per CDR3 protein. The sample yields under 650,000 distinct CDR3 sequences, roughly 18% seen once. Turning to this clonotype: Its matching antigen is unknown.

The receptor was derived from an adult woman who had mild COVID-19 (a few samples of this study predate the infection). Cell type and time point are not known. The sequenced material came from PBMCs or a T cell subset sorted from them (not recorded which).

CDR3 coding DNA: TGTGCCAGCAGCCGTCGGGAAACGATCTATGGCTACACCTTC. As protein: CASSRRETIYGYTF. The chain links TRBV13 to TRBJ1-2, with D hard to call. Germline CDR1 reads PRHDT; CDR2 reads FYEKMQ (reference sequence). The V gene lost 5 bases and the J gene lost 4 bases, with 14 bases spanning the gap. The CDR3 runs to 14 residues.